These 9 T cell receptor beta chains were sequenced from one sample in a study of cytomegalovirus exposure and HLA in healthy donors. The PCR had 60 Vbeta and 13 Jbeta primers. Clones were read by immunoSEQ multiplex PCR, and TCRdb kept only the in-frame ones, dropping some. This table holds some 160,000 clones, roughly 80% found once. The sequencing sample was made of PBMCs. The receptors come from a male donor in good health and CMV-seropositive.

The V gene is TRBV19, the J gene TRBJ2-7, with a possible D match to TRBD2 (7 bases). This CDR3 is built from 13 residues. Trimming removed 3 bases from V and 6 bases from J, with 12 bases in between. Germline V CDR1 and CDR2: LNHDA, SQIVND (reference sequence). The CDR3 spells CASSIRGASEQYF. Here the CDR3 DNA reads TGTGCCAGTAGTATTCGGGGGGCCTCCGAGCAGTACTTC.

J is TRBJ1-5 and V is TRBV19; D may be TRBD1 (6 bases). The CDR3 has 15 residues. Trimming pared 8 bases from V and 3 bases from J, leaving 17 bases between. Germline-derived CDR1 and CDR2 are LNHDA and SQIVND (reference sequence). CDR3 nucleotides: TGTGCCAGTTCCCTGGGCGGACAGCTCAATCAGCCCCAGCATTTT. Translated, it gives CASSLGGQLNQPQHF.

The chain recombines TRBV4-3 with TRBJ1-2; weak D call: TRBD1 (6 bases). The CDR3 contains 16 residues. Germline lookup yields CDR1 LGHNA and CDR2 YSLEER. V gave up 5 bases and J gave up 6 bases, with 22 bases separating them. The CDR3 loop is CASSARETTGSDGYTF. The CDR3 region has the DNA TGCGCCAGCAGCGCCCGTGAAACGACAGGTTCCGATGGCTACACCTTC.

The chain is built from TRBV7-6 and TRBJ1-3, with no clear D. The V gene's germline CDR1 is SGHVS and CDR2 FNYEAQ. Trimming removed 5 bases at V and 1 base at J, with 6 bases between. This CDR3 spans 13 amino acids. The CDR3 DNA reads TGTGCCAGCAGCCTACCGTCTGGAAACACCATATATTTT. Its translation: CASSLPSGNTIYF.

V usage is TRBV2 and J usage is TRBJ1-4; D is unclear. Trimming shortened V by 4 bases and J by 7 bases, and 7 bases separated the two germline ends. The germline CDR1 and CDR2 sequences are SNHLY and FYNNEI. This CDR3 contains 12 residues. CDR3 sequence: CASSVRGEKLFF. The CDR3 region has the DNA TGTGCCAGCAGTGTGCGGGGTGAAAAACTGTTTTTT.

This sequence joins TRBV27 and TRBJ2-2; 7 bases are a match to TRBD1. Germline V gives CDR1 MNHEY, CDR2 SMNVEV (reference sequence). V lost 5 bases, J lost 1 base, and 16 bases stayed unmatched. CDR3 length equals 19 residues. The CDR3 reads CASSAHPGTVLWNTGELFF. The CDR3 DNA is TGTGCCAGCAGTGCCCACCCCGGGACAGTTCTATGGAACACCGGGGAGCTGTTTTTT.

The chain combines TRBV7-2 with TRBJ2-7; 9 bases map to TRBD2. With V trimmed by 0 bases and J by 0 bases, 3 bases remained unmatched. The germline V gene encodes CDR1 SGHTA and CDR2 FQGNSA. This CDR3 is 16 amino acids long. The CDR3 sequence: CASSLAASGTSYEQYF. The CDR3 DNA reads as TGTGCCAGCAGCTTAGCTGCTAGCGGGACCTCCTACGAGCAGTACTTC.

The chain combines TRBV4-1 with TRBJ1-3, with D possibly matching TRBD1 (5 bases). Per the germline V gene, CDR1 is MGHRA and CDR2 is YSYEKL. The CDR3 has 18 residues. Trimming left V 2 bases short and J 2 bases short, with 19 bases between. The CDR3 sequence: CASSQYPTGWRAGNTIYF. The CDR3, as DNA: TGCGCCAGCAGCCAATACCCTACAGGTTGGCGTGCTGGAAACACCATATATTTT.

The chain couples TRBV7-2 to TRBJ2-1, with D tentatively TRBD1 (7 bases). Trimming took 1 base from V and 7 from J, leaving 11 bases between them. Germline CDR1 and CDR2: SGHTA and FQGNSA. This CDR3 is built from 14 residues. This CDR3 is CASSLGAGGNEQFF. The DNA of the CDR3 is TGTGCCAGCAGCTTAGGGGCAGGGGGGAATGAGCAGTTCTTC. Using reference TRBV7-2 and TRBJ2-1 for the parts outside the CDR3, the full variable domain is GAGVSQSPSNKVTEKGKDVELRCDPISGHTALYWYRQSLGQGLEFLIYFQGNSAPDKSGLPSDRFSAERTGGSVSTLTIQRTQQEDSAVYLCASSLGAGGNEQFFGPGTRLTVL.